This T cell receptor (beta chain) appears in the sequencing data of a study of CD8 T cells in ankylosing spondylitis. Germline lookup yields CDR1 MNHNS and CDR2 SASEGT. Trimming pared 11 bases from V and 7 bases from J, leaving 23 bases between. The CDR3 covers 15 residues. The study, taken as a whole, reports: With a CD8+ phenotype, disease-linked clones were relatively rare in peripheral blood. Made up of fewer than 10 highly homologous variants, a TCR beta motif appeared characteristic of ankylosing spondylitis blood.

This clonotype was seen once. Its matching antigen is unknown. TCRdb called the 5' RACE reads again in MiXCR, with one record for every CDR3 protein. The repertoire consists of some 400,000 distinct CDR3 sequences, with about 20% occurring once and the leading ten covering about 16%. The chain has TRBV6-1 and TRBJ2-2, with a possible D match to TRBD2 (6 bases). This TCR was recovered from a male donor with ankylosing spondylitis. The source material was blood, either unsorted or a sorted T cell fraction (not recorded which). CDR3 region: CAGVSGSGPDGELFF. CDR3 DNA sequence: TGTGCCGGGGTTTCGGGCAGCGGGCCCGACGGGGAGCTGTTTTTT.